The next 24 T cell receptor beta chains were all read from a single sample in a study of blood T cell repertoires in COVID-19. Clones were sequenced by immunoSEQ multiplex PCR, and TCRdb holds only the in-frame ones, with some missing. The sample holds around 52,000 clones, about 92% seen once. Sequenced sample: peripheral blood. These receptors all stem from a woman older than 75 with acute or convalescent COVID-19.

This chain joins TRBV3-1 (or the pseudogene TRBV3-2) and TRBJ1-3; D remains ambiguous. The CDR3 extends over 15 amino acids. Germline assignment: CDR1 LGHDT and CDR2 YNNKEL (reference sequence). Deletions cut 0 bases from V and 0 bases from J, with 6 bases between. The CDR3 DNA reads TGTGCCAGCAGCCAAGAGGCTAGCTCTGGAAACACCATATATTTT. Amino acids: CASSQEASSGNTIYF.

The V gene is TRBV30, the J gene TRBJ1-5, with 10 bases lining up with TRBD1. The junction had 8 bases not matched to a gene; V was cut back by 2 bases and J by 7 bases. The germline V gene encodes CDR1 GTSNPN and CDR2 SVGIG (reference sequence). The CDR3 is 15 amino acids. CDR3 sequence: CAWSSPGTGVQPQHF. The DNA for the CDR3 is TGTGCCTGGAGTTCCCCCGGGACAGGGGTCCAGCCCCAGCATTTT. The variable domain in full, with the rest retrieved from reference TRBV30 and TRBJ1-5, is SQTIHQWPATLVQPVGSPLSLECTVEGTSNPNLYWYRQAAGRGLQLLFYSVGIGQISSEVPQNLSASRPQDRQFILSSKKLLLSDSGFYLCAWSSPGTGVQPQHFGDGTRLSIL.

This chain connects TRBV6-5 to TRBJ1-1, with a possible D match to TRBD1 (5 bases). CDR3 length equals 15 residues. Germline lookup yields CDR1 MNHEY and CDR2 SVGAGI. Trimming cost V 0 bases and J 2 bases, with 10 bases left between them. The chain's CDR3 is CASSYSPGSNTEAFF. DNA of the CDR3: TGTGCCAGCAGTTACTCGCCAGGGTCTAACACTGAAGCTTTCTTT.

The chain carries TRBV27 and TRBJ2-7, with TRBD2 matching 10 bases. This CDR3 comprises 21 residues. Germline CDR1 reads MNHEY; CDR2 reads SMNVEV (reference sequence). V trimming: 7 bases; J trimming: 1 base; junction bases outside the gene matches: 25. The CDR3 DNA reads TGTGCCAGCACCCCTGGAGGGGGCCAGCGGGGGGGAAAGTTCGGGTCCTACGAGCAGTACTTC. It codes for CASTPGGGQRGGKFGSYEQYF.

DNA for the CDR3: TGCGCCAGCAGACTGATGCCCGGGACAGATAATTCACCCCTCCACTTT. Amino acid sequence: CASRLMPGTDNSPLHF. The chain links TRBV5-1 to TRBJ1-6; 7 bases match TRBD1. The CDR3 sequence is 16 residues long. The germline gives CDR1 SGHRS, CDR2 YFSETQ. The ends lost 5 bases at V and 5 bases at J; junction bases unmatched: 10.

The chain combines TRBV6-6 with TRBJ2-2; tentatively, D is TRBD1 (5 bases). The germline CDR1 and CDR2 sequences are MNHNY and SVGAGI (reference sequence). V was shortened by 7 bases and J by 0 bases, with 12 bases between the two germline ends. CDR3 length: 15 amino acids. For the CDR3, the DNA is TGTGCCAGCACCGAGGACAACACGAACACCGGGGAGCTGTTTTTT. Its translation: CASTEDNTNTGELFF.

The rearrangement links TRBV19 to TRBJ1-1; TRBD1 matches at 9 bases. The CDR3 contains 14 residues. The junction had 9 bases not matched to a gene; V was cut back by 7 bases and J by 6 bases. Germline CDR1 LNHDA, CDR2 SQIVND (reference sequence). The CDR3 coding sequence is TGTGCCAGTAAACCGGGACAGGGAAACTCTGAAGCTTTCTTT. Translating it yields CASKPGQGNSEAFF. The variable domain in full, completed from reference TRBV19 and TRBJ1-1, reads DGGITQSPKYLFRKEGQNVTLSCEQNLNHDAMYWYRQDPGQGLRLIYYSQIVNDFQKGDIAEGYSVSREKKESFPLTVTSAQKNPTAFYLCASKPGQGNSEAFFGQGTRLTVV.

V is TRBV2 and J is TRBJ2-5; unclear D gene. CDR1 and CDR2 from the germline V gene are SNHLY and FYNNEI. The CDR3 is made up of 13 amino acids. V lost 2 bases and J lost 5, with 9 bases in between. CDR3: CASSEQVVETQYF. The CDR3 bases are TGTGCCAGCAGTGAACAGGTGGTGGAGACCCAGTACTTC.

The chain carries TRBV7-2 and TRBJ2-1; 7 nucleotides agree with TRBD1. Trimming took 3 bases from V and 6 from J; bases not matched to a gene: 8. Germline V gives CDR1 SGHTA, CDR2 FQGNSA. The length of the CDR3 is 15 residues. This CDR3 reads CASSFTWAGGNEQFF. CDR3 DNA: TGTGCCAGCAGCTTTACCTGGGCAGGGGGCAATGAGCAGTTCTTC.

The CDR3 DNA follows: TGTGCCAGCTGTACAGGGCTTGGCAATCAGCCCCAGCATTTT. Translation: CASCTGLGNQPQHF. V and J are TRBV27 and TRBJ1-5, with a weak D call TRBD1 (6 bases). Germline V gene data show CDR1 as MNHEY and CDR2 as SMNVEV (reference sequence). Trimming cost V 8 bases and J 2 bases, with 13 bases left between them. This CDR3 region has 14 residues.

The rearrangement uses TRBV5-1 and TRBJ2-5, with 9 bases that match TRBD2. Trimming removed 1 base from V and 3 bases from J; junction bases left unmatched: 4. The germline V gene encodes CDR1 SGHRS and CDR2 YFSETQ. The CDR3 length is 15 residues. The CDR3 DNA follows: TGCGCCAGCAGCTTGTCTCGCGGGGGGGAAGAGACCCAGTACTTC. As protein: CASSLSRGGEETQYF.

The chain recombines TRBV19 with TRBJ1-2, with D maybe TRBD1 (6 bases). V lost 5 bases to trimming and J lost 3 bases, with 13 bases between them. The CDR3 is made up of 14 amino acids. Germline CDR1 reads LNHDA; CDR2 reads SQIVND (reference sequence). CDR3: CASSARDTDYGYTF. CDR3 in DNA: TGTGCCAGTAGTGCACGGGACACGGACTATGGCTACACCTTC.

The chain couples TRBV2 to TRBJ1-1; D remains unclear. V lost 4 bases to trimming and J lost 3 bases, with 12 bases between them. CDR1 is SNHLY, CDR2 FYNNEI, per germline. This CDR3 is 14 amino acids long. CDR3 residues: CASSGEGDYTEAFF. CDR3 coding DNA: TGTGCCAGCAGTGGAGAAGGCGACTACACTGAAGCTTTCTTT.

The chain employs TRBV6-5 and TRBJ2-2, with D perhaps TRBD1 (5 bases). CDR1 and CDR2 from the germline V gene are MNHEY and SVGAGI. V was clipped by 6 bases and J by 4 bases, with 15 bases between them. The length of the CDR3 is 15 residues. The CDR3 DNA reads TGTGCCAGCAGACACGACCATAGGGGCACCGGGGAGCTGTTTTTT. Encoded protein: CASRHDHRGTGELFF.

This rearrangement joins TRBV6-5 to TRBJ1-2; tentatively, D is TRBD1 (6 bases). The CDR3 runs 15 residues. In germline, CDR1 is MNHEY, CDR2 SVGAGI. V shed 4 bases and J shed 4 bases, with 16 bases lying between them. The CDR3 is CASSSQGVGGYGYTF. In DNA form, the CDR3 reads TGTGCCAGCAGTTCACAGGGCGTTGGGGGCTATGGCTACACCTTC.

This sequence joins TRBV3-1 (or the pseudogene TRBV3-2) and TRBJ2-1; D not certain. The CDR3 spans 13 residues. V shed 4 bases and J shed 2 bases, with 6 bases lying between them. Germline loops: CDR1 LGHDT, CDR2 YNNKEL (reference sequence). This CDR3 reads CASSLRAYNEQFF. The CDR3 coding sequence is TGTGCCAGCAGCCTCCGGGCCTACAATGAGCAGTTCTTC.

This sequence joins TRBV27 and TRBJ1-5; 9 positions match TRBD1. Germline V CDR1 and CDR2: MNHEY, SMNVEV (reference sequence). The CDR3 is 22 amino acids. After removal of 4 bases from V and 0 bases from J, the junction contained 22 bases not matched to a gene. Here the CDR3 reads CASSSHRDRDRELSYSNQPQHF. The CDR3 DNA reads TGTGCCAGCAGTTCACATCGAGATAGGGACAGGGAACTTAGTTATAGCAATCAGCCCCAGCATTTT.

As to this clone: Other DNA variants within this sample encode the same CDR3. V gene TRBV28 combines with J gene TRBJ1-2, with TRBD1 as a possible D gene (5 bases). Germline loops: CDR1 MDHEN, CDR2 SYDVKM. The CDR3 contains 13 residues. The germline V and J ends were trimmed by 3 bases and 5 bases, with 10 bases remaining between them. The CDR3 sequence is CASSFQGSYGYTF. CDR3 sequence (DNA): TGTGCCAGCAGTTTCCAGGGATCTTATGGCTACACCTTC.

In this sample, this clone turned up once. The chain links TRBV13 to TRBJ1-2; no clear D. Deletions cut 0 bases from V and 8 bases from J, with 13 bases between. This CDR3 is built from 14 residues. Germline CDR1 and CDR2: PRHDT and FYEKMQ (reference sequence). CDR3 region: CASSLGTGSRGYTF. The CDR3 coding sequence is TGTGCCAGCAGCTTAGGGACGGGGTCCCGAGGCTACACCTTC.

The rearrangement links TRBV19 to TRBJ1-2, with 7 bases fitting TRBD1. The CDR3 contains 14 residues. V shed 3 bases, J shed 3 bases, and the junction held 4 bases outside the gene matches. Germline V CDR1 and CDR2: LNHDA, SQIVND (reference sequence). The CDR3 DNA reads as TGTGCCAGTAGTATGGTTGGACAGGACTATGGCTACACCTTC. This gives the protein CASSMVGQDYGYTF.

The chain is built from TRBV5-1 and TRBJ2-1, with D maybe TRBD1 (5 bases). Trimming took off 4 bases at V and 4 bases at J, with 12 bases between the two ends. Germline lookup yields CDR1 SGHRS and CDR2 YFSETQ. CDR3 size: 14 residues. The CDR3 region is CASSPDSLYNEQFF. Here the CDR3 DNA reads TGCGCCAGCAGCCCAGACAGTCTGTACAATGAGCAGTTCTTC.

V usage is TRBV3-1 (or the pseudogene TRBV3-2) and J usage is TRBJ1-1; D gene ambiguous. Trimming stripped 2 bases from V and 0 bases from J, with 10 bases between. Germline CDR1 is LGHDT and CDR2 is YNNKEL (reference sequence). The CDR3 loop spans 15 amino acids. In DNA form, the CDR3 reads TGTGCCAGCAGCCAACAGGAGGCCATGAACACTGAAGCTTTCTTT. As protein: CASSQQEAMNTEAFF.

V gene TRBV5-1 combines with J gene TRBJ2-6; D is perhaps TRBD2 (5 bases). The CDR3 consists of 15 residues. Deletions cut 4 bases from V and 1 base from J, with 9 bases between. Germline V gene data show CDR1 as SGHRS and CDR2 as YFSETQ. The CDR3 DNA follows: TGCGCCAGCAGCCTATCGGGGTCTGGGGCCAACGTCCTGACTTTC. This codes for CASSLSGSGANVLTF.

The chain combines TRBV29-1 with TRBJ1-2, with D perhaps TRBD1 (5 bases). CDR1 and CDR2 (germline): SQVTM, ANQGSEA. The length of the CDR3 is 12 residues. Between the trimmed V and J ends, which lost 5 bases and 4 bases, there was a span of 11 bases. The CDR3 protein is CSVRTGFYGYTF. The CDR3 DNA follows: TGCAGCGTTCGTACAGGCTTCTATGGCTACACCTTC.